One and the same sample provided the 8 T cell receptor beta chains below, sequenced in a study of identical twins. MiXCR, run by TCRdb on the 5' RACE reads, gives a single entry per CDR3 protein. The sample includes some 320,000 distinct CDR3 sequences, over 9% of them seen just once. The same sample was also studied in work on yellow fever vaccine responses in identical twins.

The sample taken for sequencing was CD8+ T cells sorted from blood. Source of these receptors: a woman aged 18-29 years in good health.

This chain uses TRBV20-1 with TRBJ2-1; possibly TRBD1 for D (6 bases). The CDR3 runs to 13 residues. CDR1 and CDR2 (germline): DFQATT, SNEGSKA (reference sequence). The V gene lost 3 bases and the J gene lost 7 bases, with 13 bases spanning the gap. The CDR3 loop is CSASTGSWNEQFF. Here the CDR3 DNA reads TGCAGTGCTAGTACAGGGTCTTGGAATGAGCAGTTCTTC.

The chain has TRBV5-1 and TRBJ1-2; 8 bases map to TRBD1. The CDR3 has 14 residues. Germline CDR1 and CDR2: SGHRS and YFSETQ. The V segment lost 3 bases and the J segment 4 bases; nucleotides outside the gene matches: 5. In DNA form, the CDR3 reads TGCGCCAGCAGCTCAGGACAGGGCCTCTATGGCTACACCTTC. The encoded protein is CASSSGQGLYGYTF.

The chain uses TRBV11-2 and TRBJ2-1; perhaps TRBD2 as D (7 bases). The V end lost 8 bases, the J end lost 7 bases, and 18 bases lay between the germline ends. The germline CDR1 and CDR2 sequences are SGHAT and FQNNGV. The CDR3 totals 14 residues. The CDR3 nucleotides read TGTGCCAGCCAAGCCTTCGGGGGGCAGAATGAGCAGTTCTTC. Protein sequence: CASQAFGGQNEQFF.

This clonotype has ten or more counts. The CDR3 sequence: CASRKGVRAFF. CDR3 bases: TGTGCCAGCAGGAAGGGGGTTAGGGCTTTCTTT. The gene calls are TRBV27 and TRBJ1-1; a possible D gene is TRBD1 (6 bases). Trimming took 6 bases from V and 11 from J, leaving 13 bases between them. The CDR3 is 11 residues long. Germline lookup yields CDR1 MNHEY and CDR2 SMNVEV (reference sequence).

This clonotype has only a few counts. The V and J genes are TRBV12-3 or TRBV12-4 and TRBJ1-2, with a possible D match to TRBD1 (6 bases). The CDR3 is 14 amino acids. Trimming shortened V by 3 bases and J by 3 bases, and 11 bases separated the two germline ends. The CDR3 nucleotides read TGTGCCAGCAGTTTCACAGGGAAGGACTATGGCTACACCTTC. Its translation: CASSFTGKDYGYTF.

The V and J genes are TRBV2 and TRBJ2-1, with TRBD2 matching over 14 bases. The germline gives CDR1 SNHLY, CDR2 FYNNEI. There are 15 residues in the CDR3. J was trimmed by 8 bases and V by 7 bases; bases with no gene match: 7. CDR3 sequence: CASIEGTSGSYEQFF. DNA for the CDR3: TGTGCCAGCATCGAAGGGACTAGCGGGAGCTATGAGCAGTTCTTC. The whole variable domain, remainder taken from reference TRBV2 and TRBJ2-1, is EPEVTQTPSHQVTQMGQEVILRCVPISNHLYFYWYRQILGQKVEFLVSFYNNEISEKSEIFDDQFSVERPDGSNFTLKIRSTKLEDSAMYFCASIEGTSGSYEQFFGPGTRLTVL.

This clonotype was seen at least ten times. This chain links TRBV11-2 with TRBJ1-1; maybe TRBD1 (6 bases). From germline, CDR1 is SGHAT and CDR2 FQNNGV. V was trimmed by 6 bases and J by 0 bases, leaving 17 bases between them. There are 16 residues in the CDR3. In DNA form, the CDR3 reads TGTGCCAGCAGTATCGGACAGCCTCTAATGAACACTGAAGCTTTCTTT. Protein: CASSIGQPLMNTEAFF.

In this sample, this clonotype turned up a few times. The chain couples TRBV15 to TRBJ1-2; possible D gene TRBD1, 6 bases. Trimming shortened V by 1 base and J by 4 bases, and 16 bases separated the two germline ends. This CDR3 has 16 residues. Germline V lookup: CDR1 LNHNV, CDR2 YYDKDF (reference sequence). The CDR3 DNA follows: TGTGCCACCAGCAGAGTCCCGGGACAAGGCTTCTATGGCTACACCTTC. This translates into CATSRVPGQGFYGYTF.